The clone carrying this TCR beta chain showed up many times. TCRdb re-derived calls from the 5' RACE reads in MiXCR, one entry per CDR3 protein. The table shows roughly 44,000 distinct CDR3 sequences, with 29% occurring only once. Trimming shortened V by 5 bases and J by 7 bases, and 11 bases separated the two germline ends. This CDR3 has 12 amino acids. The chain links TRBV12-3 or TRBV12-4 to TRBJ1-1; D gene ambiguous. This receptor was identified in a female donor with breast cancer. What was sequenced was memory CD4+ T cells sorted from a lymph node. Subset: memory CD4+ T cells, CD4+CD45RO+CD25-. The CDR3 is CASSTTALEAFF. CDR3 nucleotides: TGTGCCAGCAGTACTACAGCTCTTGAAGCTTTCTTT.